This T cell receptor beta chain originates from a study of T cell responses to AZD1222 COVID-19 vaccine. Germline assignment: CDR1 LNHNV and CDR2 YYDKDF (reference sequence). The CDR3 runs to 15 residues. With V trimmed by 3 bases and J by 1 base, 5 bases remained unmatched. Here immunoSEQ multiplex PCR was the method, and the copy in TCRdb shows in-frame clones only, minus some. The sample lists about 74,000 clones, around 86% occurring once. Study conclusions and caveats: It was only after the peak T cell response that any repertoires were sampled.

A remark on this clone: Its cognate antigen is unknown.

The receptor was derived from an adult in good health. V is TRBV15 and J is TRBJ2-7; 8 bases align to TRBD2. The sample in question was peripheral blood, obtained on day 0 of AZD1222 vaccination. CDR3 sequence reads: CATSRKAGASYEQYF. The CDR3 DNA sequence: TGTGCCACCAGCAGGAAAGCGGGAGCGTCCTACGAGCAGTACTTC. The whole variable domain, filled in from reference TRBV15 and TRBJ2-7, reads DAMVIQNPRYQVTQFGKPVTLSCSQTLNHNVMYWYQQKSSQAPKLLFHYYDKDFNNEADTPDNFQSRRPNTSFCFLDIRSPGLGDTAMYLCATSRKAGASYEQYFGPGTRLTVT.